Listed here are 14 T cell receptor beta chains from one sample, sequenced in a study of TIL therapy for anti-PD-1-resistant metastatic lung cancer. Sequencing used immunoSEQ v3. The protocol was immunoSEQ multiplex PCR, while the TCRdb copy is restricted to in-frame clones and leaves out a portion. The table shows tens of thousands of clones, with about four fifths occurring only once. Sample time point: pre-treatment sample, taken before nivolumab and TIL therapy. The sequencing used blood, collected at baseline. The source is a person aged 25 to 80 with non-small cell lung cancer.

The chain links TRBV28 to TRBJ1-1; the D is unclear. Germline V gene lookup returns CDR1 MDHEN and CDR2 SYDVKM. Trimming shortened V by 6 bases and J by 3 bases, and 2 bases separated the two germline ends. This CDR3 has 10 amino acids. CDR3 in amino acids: CASRHTEAFF. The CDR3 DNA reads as TGTGCCAGCAGGCACACTGAAGCTTTCTTT. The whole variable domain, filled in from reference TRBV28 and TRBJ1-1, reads DVKVTQSSRYLVKRTGEKVFLECVQDMDHENMFWYRQDPGLGLRLIYFSYDVKMKEKGDIPEGYSVSREKKERFSLILESASTNQTSMYLCASRHTEAFFGQGTRLTVV.

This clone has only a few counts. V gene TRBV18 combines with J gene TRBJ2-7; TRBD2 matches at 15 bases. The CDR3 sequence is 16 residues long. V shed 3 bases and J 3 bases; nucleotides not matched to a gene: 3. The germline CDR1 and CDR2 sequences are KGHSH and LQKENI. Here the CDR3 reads CASSPRTSGGDYEQYF. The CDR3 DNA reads TGTGCCAGCTCACCGCGGACTAGCGGGGGGGACTACGAGCAGTACTTC.

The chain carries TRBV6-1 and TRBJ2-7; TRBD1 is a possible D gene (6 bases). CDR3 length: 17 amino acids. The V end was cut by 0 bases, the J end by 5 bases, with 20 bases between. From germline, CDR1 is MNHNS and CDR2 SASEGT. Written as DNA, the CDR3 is TGTGCCAGCAGTGAAGCGCCCTCACCGGGACACTGGGACGAGCAGTACTTC. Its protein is CASSEAPSPGHWDEQYF.

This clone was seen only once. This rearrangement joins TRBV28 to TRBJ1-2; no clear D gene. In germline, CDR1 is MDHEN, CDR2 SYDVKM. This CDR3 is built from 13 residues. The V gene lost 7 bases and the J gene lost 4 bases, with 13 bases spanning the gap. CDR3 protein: CASTSGGSYGYTF. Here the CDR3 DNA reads TGTGCCAGCACTTCCGGCGGATCCTATGGCTACACCTTC.

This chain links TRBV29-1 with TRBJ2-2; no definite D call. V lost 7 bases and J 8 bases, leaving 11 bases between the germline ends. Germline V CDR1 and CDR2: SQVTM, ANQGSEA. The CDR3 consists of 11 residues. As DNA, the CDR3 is TGCAGCGCTACGTCTCCGGGGGAGCTGTTTTTT. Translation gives CSATSPGELFF.

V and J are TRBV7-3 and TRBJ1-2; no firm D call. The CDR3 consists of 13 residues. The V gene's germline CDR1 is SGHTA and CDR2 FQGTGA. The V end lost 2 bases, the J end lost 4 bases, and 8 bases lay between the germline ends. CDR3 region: CASSLGRIYGYTF. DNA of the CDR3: TGTGCCAGCAGCTTAGGGCGGATCTATGGCTACACCTTC. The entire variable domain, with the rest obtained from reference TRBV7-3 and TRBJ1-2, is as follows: GAGVSQTPSNKVTEKGKYVELRCDPISGHTALYWYRQSLGQGPEFLIYFQGTGAADDSGLPNDRFFAVRPEGSVSTLKIQRTERGDSAVYLCASSLGRIYGYTFGSGTRLTVV.

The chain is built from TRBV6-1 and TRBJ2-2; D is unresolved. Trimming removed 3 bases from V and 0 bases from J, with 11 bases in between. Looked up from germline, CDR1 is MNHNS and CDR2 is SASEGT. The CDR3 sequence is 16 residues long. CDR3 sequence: CASSDPVGTNTGELFF. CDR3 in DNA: TGTGCCAGCAGTGATCCTGTAGGCACGAACACCGGGGAGCTGTTTTTT.

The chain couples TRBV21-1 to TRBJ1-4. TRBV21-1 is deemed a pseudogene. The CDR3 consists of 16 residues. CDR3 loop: CASSKGAWETNEKLFF. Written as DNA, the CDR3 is TGTGCCAGCAGCAAAGGGGCGTGGGAGACTAATGAAAAACTGTTTTTT.

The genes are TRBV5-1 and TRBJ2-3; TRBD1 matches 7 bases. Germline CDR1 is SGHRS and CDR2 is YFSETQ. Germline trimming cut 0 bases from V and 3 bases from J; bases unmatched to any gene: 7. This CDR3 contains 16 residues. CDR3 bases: TGCGCCAGCAGCTTGGGCTACAGGGGTAAGACAGATACGCAGTATTTT. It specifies CASSLGYRGKTDTQYF. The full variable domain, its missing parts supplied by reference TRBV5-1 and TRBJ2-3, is KAGVTQTPRYLIKTRGQQVTLSCSPISGHRSVSWYQQTPGQGLQFLFEYFSETQRNKGNFPGRFSGRQFSNSRSEMNVSTLELGDSALYLCASSLGYRGKTDTQYFGPGTRLTVL.

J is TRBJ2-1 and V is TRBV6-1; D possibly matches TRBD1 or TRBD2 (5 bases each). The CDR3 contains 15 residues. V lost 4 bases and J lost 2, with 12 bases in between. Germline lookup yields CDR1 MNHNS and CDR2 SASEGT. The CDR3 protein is CASSAGDGTYNEQFF. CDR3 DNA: TGTGCCAGCAGTGCCGGGGACGGAACCTACAATGAGCAGTTCTTC.

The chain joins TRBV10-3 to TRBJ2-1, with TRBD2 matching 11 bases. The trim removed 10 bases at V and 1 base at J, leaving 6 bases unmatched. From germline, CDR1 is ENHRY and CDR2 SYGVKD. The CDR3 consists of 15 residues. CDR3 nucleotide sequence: TGTGCCACGATAGGGACTAGCGGATCCTACAATGAGCAGTTCTTC. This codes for CATIGTSGSYNEQFF.

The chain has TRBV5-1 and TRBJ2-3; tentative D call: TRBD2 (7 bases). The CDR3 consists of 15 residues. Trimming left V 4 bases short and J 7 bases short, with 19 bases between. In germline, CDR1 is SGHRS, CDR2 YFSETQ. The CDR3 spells CASSPQGGGAHTQYF. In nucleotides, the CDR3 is TGCGCCAGCAGCCCCCAAGGGGGGGGCGCCCATACGCAGTATTTT.

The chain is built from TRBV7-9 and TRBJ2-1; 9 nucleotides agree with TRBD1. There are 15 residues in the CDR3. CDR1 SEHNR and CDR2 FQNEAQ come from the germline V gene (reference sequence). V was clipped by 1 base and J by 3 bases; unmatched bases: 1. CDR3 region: CASSLGTGVYNEQFF. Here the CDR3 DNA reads TGTGCCAGCAGCTTAGGGACAGGGGTCTACAATGAGCAGTTCTTC.

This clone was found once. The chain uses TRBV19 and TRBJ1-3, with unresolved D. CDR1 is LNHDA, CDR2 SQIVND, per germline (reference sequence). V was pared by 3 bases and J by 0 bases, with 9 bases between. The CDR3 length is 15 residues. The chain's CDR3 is CASSMTWSSGNTIYF. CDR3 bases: TGTGCCAGTAGTATGACCTGGAGCTCTGGAAACACCATATATTTT.